The clone carrying this T cell receptor (beta chain) occurred a few times. The entry originates in a study of blood T cell repertoires in COVID-19. After removal of 7 bases from V and 8 bases from J, the junction contained 10 bases not matched to a gene. Germline CDR1 reads SGHRS; CDR2 reads YFSETQ. The CDR3 covers 13 residues. Method: immunoSEQ multiplex PCR; TCRdb's copy keeps in-frame clones and lacks some. The table includes 85,000 to 90,000 clones, 89% detected once. Sequencing was carried out using peripheral blood. The chain has TRBV5-1 and TRBJ2-5, with 8 positions matching TRBD1. The sequence came from a woman at least 80 years old with active COVID-19. The CDR3 nucleotides are TGCGCCAGCCGCCCCGGGACAGGAGGTACCCAGTACTTC. Amino acid sequence: CASRPGTGGTQYF.